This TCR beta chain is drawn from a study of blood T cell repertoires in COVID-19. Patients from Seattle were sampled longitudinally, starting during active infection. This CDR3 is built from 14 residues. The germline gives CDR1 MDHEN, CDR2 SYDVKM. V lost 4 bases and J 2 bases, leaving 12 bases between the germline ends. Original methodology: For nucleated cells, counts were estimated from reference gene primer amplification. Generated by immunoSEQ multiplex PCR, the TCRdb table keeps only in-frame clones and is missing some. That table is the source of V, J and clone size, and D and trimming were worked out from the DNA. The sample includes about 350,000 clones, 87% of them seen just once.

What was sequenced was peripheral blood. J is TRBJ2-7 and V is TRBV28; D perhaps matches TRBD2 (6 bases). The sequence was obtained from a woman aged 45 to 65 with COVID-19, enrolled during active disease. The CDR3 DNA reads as TGTGCCAGCAGTTCCTCCGGACTACCCTACGAGCAGTACTTC. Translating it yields CASSSSGLPYEQYF.